The present entry profiles one T cell receptor beta chain with its context. Its specificity is unknown. This sample stems from a study of shared clonotypes between healthy human individuals. About the research overall: Donors had three CD4 naive, three CD4 memory, two CD8 naive and one CD8 memory plate apiece. Study-level points and caveats: Despite large depth, sorted-subset datasets appeared incompletely sequenced. Compared with clonotypes that all four donors shared, non-shared clonotypes had lower generation probabilities.

Method: immunoSEQ multiplex PCR; TCRdb's copy keeps in-frame clones and lacks some. The sample has around 2.1 million clones; approximately 94% are singletons. Positively selected for CCR7, the CD45RO-negative cells used as naive CD8 cells excluded terminally differentiated effector memory CD45RA+ cells. Donors had no recently reported acute infections or vaccinations and were HIV-negative. The CDR3 covers 13 residues. The germline V gene encodes CDR1 MDHEN and CDR2 SYDVKM. V dropped 5 bases and J dropped 3 bases, with 11 bases sitting between them. Sample: naive CD8+ T cells from PBMCs. This sequence joins TRBV28 and TRBJ2-7, with a weak D call TRBD1 (5 bases). The clonotype comes from a young man in good health. Some clones in this sample may be carry-over from other donors' samples. CDR3 loop: CASSPGQIYEQYF. CDR3 nucleotide sequence: TGTGCCAGCAGTCCCGGACAAATCTACGAGCAGTACTTC. The full variable domain, in which reference TRBV28 and TRBJ2-7 provide the parts outside the CDR3, is DVKVTQSSRYLVKRTGEKVFLECVQDMDHENMFWYRQDPGLGLRLIYFSYDVKMKEKGDIPEGYSVSREKKERFSLILESASTNQTSMYLCASSPGQIYEQYFGPGTRLTVT.